The 24 T cell receptor beta chains listed next were all sequenced from one sample in a study of CD8+ T cells in alopecia areata. As the sequencing template, cDNA was produced by extracting RNA and reverse transcribing it. Assay used: immunoSEQ multiplex PCR; TCRdb lists only in-frame clones, some missing. The repertoire holds about 160,000 clones, with approximately 45% as singletons. Source material: CD4+ T cells sorted from blood. These receptors were obtained from a human donor with alopecia areata.

This clone was counted a few times. The chain couples TRBV19 to TRBJ2-1, with D possibly TRBD1 on 7 matching bases. The CDR3 has 14 amino acids. Germline CDR1 LNHDA, CDR2 SQIVND (reference sequence). V was clipped by 3 bases and J by 7 bases, with 13 bases between them. The CDR3 nucleotides read TGTGCCAGTAGTATGTTCAGGGGGGAGAATGAGCAGTTCTTC. Translated, it gives CASSMFRGENEQFF.

This chain uses TRBV7-2 with TRBJ1-1; 7 positions match TRBD1. The V gene end was trimmed by 5 bases and the J gene end by 5 bases; junction bases not matched to a gene: 8. This CDR3 is built from 14 residues. Germline V gene lookup returns CDR1 SGHTA and CDR2 FQGNSA. The CDR3 loop is CASSTRTGGTEAFF. CDR3 nucleotide sequence: TGTGCCAGCAGCACCAGGACAGGCGGTACTGAAGCTTTCTTT. Drawing the rest from reference TRBV7-2 and TRBJ1-1, the complete variable domain is GAGVSQSPSNKVTEKGKDVELRCDPISGHTALYWYRQSLGQGLEFLIYFQGNSAPDKSGLPSDRFSAERTGGSVSTLTIQRTQQEDSAVYLCASSTRTGGTEAFFGQGTRLTVV.

The V gene is TRBV9, the J gene TRBJ2-7; D is undetermined. Trimming left V 4 bases short and J 1 base short, with 18 bases between. This CDR3 is 16 amino acids long. Germline CDR1 reads SGDLS; CDR2 reads YYNGEE. CDR3 coding DNA: TGTGCCAGCAGCCCCTACGGTGGTGCCGTTTCCTACGAGCAGTACTTC. It codes for CASSPYGGAVSYEQYF. The complete variable domain, with remaining parts taken from reference TRBV9 and TRBJ2-7, reads DSGVTQTPKHLITATGQRVTLRCSPRSGDLSVYWYQQSLDQGLQFLIQYYNGEERAKGNILERFSAQQFPDLHSELNLSSLELGDSALYFCASSPYGGAVSYEQYFGPGTRLTVT.

Only a few counts were recorded for this clone. V and J are TRBV27 and TRBJ1-1; possibly TRBD1 for D (6 bases). V lost 4 bases, J lost 1 base, and 13 bases lay in between. Germline CDR1 is MNHEY and CDR2 is SMNVEV (reference sequence). The CDR3 has 15 amino acids. CDR3 sequence reads: CASSSAGQRNTEAFF. In nucleotides, the CDR3 is TGTGCCAGCAGTTCCGCCGGACAGCGGAACACTGAAGCTTTCTTT.

This rearrangement joins TRBV30 to TRBJ1-2, with 7 bases identical to TRBD1. From germline, CDR1 is GTSNPN and CDR2 SVGIG (reference sequence). The trim removed 6 bases at V and 4 bases at J, leaving 14 bases unmatched. The CDR3 loop spans 15 amino acids. CDR3 sequence (DNA): TGTGCCTGCCAGACAGGGACCCATGCGGGCTATGGCTACACCTTC. Protein sequence: CACQTGTHAGYGYTF.

The V call is TRBV30, the J call TRBJ2-7, with D perhaps TRBD1 (6 bases). This CDR3 has 15 amino acids. V shed 1 base and J shed 0 bases, with 13 bases lying between them. Germline lookup yields CDR1 GTSNPN and CDR2 SVGIG (reference sequence). CDR3 bases: TGTGCCTGGAGTGGGGACAAGGGGAGCTCCTACGAGCAGTACTTC. This gives the protein CAWSGDKGSSYEQYF. The variable domain in full, with the rest retrieved from reference TRBV30 and TRBJ2-7, is SQTIHQWPATLVQPVGSPLSLECTVEGTSNPNLYWYRQAAGRGLQLLFYSVGIGQISSEVPQNLSASRPQDRQFILSSKKLLLSDSGFYLCAWSGDKGSSYEQYFGPGTRLTVT.

A few counts support this clone. CDR3 amino acids: CSYALSYEQYF. CDR3 nucleotides: TGCAGCTACGCGCTGTCCTACGAGCAGTACTTC. This chain connects TRBV29-1 to TRBJ2-7; D call uncertain. The CDR3 is made up of 11 amino acids. CDR1 is SQVTM, CDR2 ANQGSEA, per germline. V lost 8 bases, J lost 1 base, and 9 bases lay in between.

This clone was detected only a few times. The chain carries TRBV19 and TRBJ1-1; D not resolved. This CDR3 has 15 residues. Germline-derived CDR1 and CDR2 are LNHDA and SQIVND (reference sequence). The V end was cut by 5 bases, the J end by 1 base, with 14 bases between. In DNA, the CDR3 is TGTGCCAGTAGTCAGCAGAGGGCGAGGAACACTGAAGCTTTCTTT. Amino acid sequence: CASSQQRARNTEAFF. Combining the CDR3 with reference TRBV19 and TRBJ1-1 gives the whole variable domain DGGITQSPKYLFRKEGQNVTLSCEQNLNHDAMYWYRQDPGQGLRLIYYSQIVNDFQKGDIAEGYSVSREKKESFPLTVTSAQKNPTAFYLCASSQQRARNTEAFFGQGTRLTVV.

The chain has TRBV29-1 and TRBJ2-5; the D is unclear. The DNA end lines up better with TRBJ2-7; the J call may be wrong. Per the germline V gene, CDR1 is SQVTM and CDR2 is ANQGSEA. This CDR3 region has 12 residues. CDR3 bases: TGCAGCGCCCTACAAGACGACTACGAGCAGTACTTC. It specifies CSALQDDYEQYF.

The chain combines TRBV5-1 with TRBJ2-5; TRBD2 matches at 7 bases. CDR3 length equals 14 residues. V shed 3 bases, J shed 4 bases, and the junction held 6 bases outside the gene matches. Germline V lookup: CDR1 SGHRS, CDR2 YFSETQ. As DNA, the CDR3 is TGCGCCAGCAGCTACGGGGGGACTGGAGAGACCCAGTACTTC. The encoded protein is CASSYGGTGETQYF.

The gene calls are TRBV5-1 and TRBJ1-5; possible D gene TRBD1, 6 bases. The CDR3 is 15 amino acids. Trimming stripped 4 bases from V and 2 bases from J, with 13 bases between. The germline CDR1 and CDR2 sequences are SGHRS and YFSETQ. The chain's CDR3 is CASSPVAGGNQPQHF. The CDR3, as DNA: TGCGCCAGCAGCCCGGTTGCAGGGGGCAATCAGCCCCAGCATTTT. The variable domain in full, completed from reference TRBV5-1 and TRBJ1-5, reads KAGVTQTPRYLIKTRGQQVTLSCSPISGHRSVSWYQQTPGQGLQFLFEYFSETQRNKGNFPGRFSGRQFSNSRSEMNVSTLELGDSALYLCASSPVAGGNQPQHFGDGTRLSIL.

This clone was seen a few times. The gene calls are TRBV27 and TRBJ2-5, with D possibly matching TRBD1 (6 bases). V gave up 3 bases and J gave up 6 bases, with 14 bases separating them. Germline values: CDR1 MNHEY, CDR2 SMNVEV (reference sequence). The CDR3 has 14 residues. Written as DNA, the CDR3 is TGTGCCAGCAGTTTTCCCGGACAGCCAAAGACCCAGTACTTC. Protein product: CASSFPGQPKTQYF.

The chain is built from TRBV5-1 and TRBJ2-5, with D possibly being TRBD1 (6 bases). CDR1 SGHRS and CDR2 YFSETQ come from the germline V gene. The CDR3 length is 16 residues. Trimming removed 0 bases at V and 2 bases at J, with 14 bases between. The CDR3 DNA follows: TGCGCCAGCAGCTTGGCCCTGACAGGAGGACAAGAGACCCAGTACTTC. It specifies CASSLALTGGQETQYF.

The chain is built from TRBV28 and TRBJ2-7; possibly TRBD2 for D (5 bases). The CDR3 runs to 15 residues. Germline-derived CDR1 and CDR2 are MDHEN and SYDVKM. Trimming pared 0 bases from V and 1 base from J, leaving 10 bases between. The CDR3 nucleotides are TGTGCCAGCAGTTTATGGGGAGCGGAATCCTACGAGCAGTACTTC. It codes for CASSLWGAESYEQYF.

The V gene is TRBV19, the J gene TRBJ1-1, with no clear D. Trimming left V 1 base short and J 0 bases short, with 9 bases between. This CDR3 spans 15 amino acids. Germline lookup yields CDR1 LNHDA and CDR2 SQIVND (reference sequence). CDR3 sequence: CASSIGVALNTEAFF. In nucleotides, the CDR3 is TGTGCCAGTAGTATAGGAGTGGCCTTGAACACTGAAGCTTTCTTT.

This clone turned up a few times. The gene calls are TRBV5-1 and TRBJ2-7; D unclear. CDR1 is SGHRS, CDR2 YFSETQ, per germline. Trimming took 1 base from V and 2 from J, leaving 7 bases between them. This CDR3 spans 13 amino acids. CDR3 DNA: TGCGCCAGCAGCTTGCTCGGCACCTACGAGCAGTACTTC. Amino acid sequence: CASSLLGTYEQYF. The whole variable domain, filled in from reference TRBV5-1 and TRBJ2-7, reads KAGVTQTPRYLIKTRGQQVTLSCSPISGHRSVSWYQQTPGQGLQFLFEYFSETQRNKGNFPGRFSGRQFSNSRSEMNVSTLELGDSALYLCASSLLGTYEQYFGPGTRLTVT.

The rearrangement joins TRBV30 to TRBJ1-2; TRBD1 matches at 7 bases. The germline V gene encodes CDR1 GTSNPN and CDR2 SVGIG (reference sequence). CDR3 length: 14 residues. Trimming removed 3 bases from V and 7 bases from J; junction bases left unmatched: 11. The CDR3 DNA sequence: TGTGCCTGGAGGCCGCCAGGACAGGCCACTGGCTACACCTTC. Translated: CAWRPPGQATGYTF.

The V call is TRBV6-5, the J call TRBJ2-1; 9 nucleotides agree with TRBD2. Trimming cost V 2 bases and J 7 bases; bases outside gene matches: 9. Germline CDR1 reads MNHEY; CDR2 reads SVGAGI. The CDR3 runs 16 residues. The CDR3 spells CASSYRGGRVENEQFF. CDR3 in DNA: TGTGCCAGCAGTTACCGGGGCGGGAGGGTAGAAAATGAGCAGTTCTTC.

This clone was found once. This chain uses TRBV7-8 with TRBJ2-7, with 9 bases lining up with TRBD1. CDR1 and CDR2 (germline): SGHVS, FQNEAQ. The V segment lost 2 bases and the J segment 6 bases; nucleotides outside the gene matches: 14. The CDR3 sequence is 17 residues long. The CDR3 loop is CASSLLRTGGAPREQYF. For the CDR3, the DNA is TGTGCCAGCAGCTTACTACGTACAGGGGGCGCGCCGCGCGAGCAGTACTTC.

V usage is TRBV5-1 and J usage is TRBJ2-5; TRBD1 is a possible D gene (6 bases). Looked up from germline, CDR1 is SGHRS and CDR2 is YFSETQ. Trimming removed 5 bases at V and 1 base at J, with 18 bases between. There are 16 residues in the CDR3. CDR3 sequence: CASRRNPGAIQETQYF. The CDR3 DNA reads as TGCGCCAGCAGACGGAACCCAGGGGCTATCCAAGAGACCCAGTACTTC.

This chain links TRBV7-8 with TRBJ2-5; D not certain. Germline CDR1 SGHVS, CDR2 FQNEAQ. CDR3 length equals 13 residues. The ends were cut back, 8 bases at V and 0 bases at J, with 10 bases in the middle. The CDR3 DNA sequence: TGTGCCAGCGGTCAGAAGTACCAAGAGACCCAGTACTTC. This translates into CASGQKYQETQYF.

The chain carries TRBV7-2 and TRBJ1-2; 7 bases align to TRBD1. Trimming cost V 0 bases and J 5 bases; bases outside gene matches: 6. Germline V gives CDR1 SGHTA, CDR2 FQGNSA. The CDR3 loop spans 15 amino acids. The CDR3 reads CASSLAPGTVYGYTF. In DNA form, the CDR3 reads TGTGCCAGCAGCTTAGCCCCCGGGACAGTTTATGGCTACACCTTC.

The V gene is TRBV27, the J gene TRBJ2-5; D unresolved. Germline V gene lookup returns CDR1 MNHEY and CDR2 SMNVEV (reference sequence). CDR3 size: 11 residues. Trimming took off 5 bases at V and 5 bases at J, with 6 bases between the two ends. In DNA, the CDR3 is TGTGCCAGCAGTCCCGGGGAGACCCAGTACTTC. Translated, it gives CASSPGETQYF.

The chain has TRBV5-1 and TRBJ2-3; 9 nucleotides match TRBD2. V shed 0 bases, J shed 4 bases, and the junction held 9 bases outside the gene matches. CDR1 and CDR2 from the germline V gene are SGHRS and YFSETQ. CDR3 length: 17 residues. CDR3 nucleotides: TGCGCCAGCAGCTTGGCCTCGAGCGGGAGGCCCGCAGATACGCAGTATTTT. Its protein is CASSLASSGRPADTQYF.